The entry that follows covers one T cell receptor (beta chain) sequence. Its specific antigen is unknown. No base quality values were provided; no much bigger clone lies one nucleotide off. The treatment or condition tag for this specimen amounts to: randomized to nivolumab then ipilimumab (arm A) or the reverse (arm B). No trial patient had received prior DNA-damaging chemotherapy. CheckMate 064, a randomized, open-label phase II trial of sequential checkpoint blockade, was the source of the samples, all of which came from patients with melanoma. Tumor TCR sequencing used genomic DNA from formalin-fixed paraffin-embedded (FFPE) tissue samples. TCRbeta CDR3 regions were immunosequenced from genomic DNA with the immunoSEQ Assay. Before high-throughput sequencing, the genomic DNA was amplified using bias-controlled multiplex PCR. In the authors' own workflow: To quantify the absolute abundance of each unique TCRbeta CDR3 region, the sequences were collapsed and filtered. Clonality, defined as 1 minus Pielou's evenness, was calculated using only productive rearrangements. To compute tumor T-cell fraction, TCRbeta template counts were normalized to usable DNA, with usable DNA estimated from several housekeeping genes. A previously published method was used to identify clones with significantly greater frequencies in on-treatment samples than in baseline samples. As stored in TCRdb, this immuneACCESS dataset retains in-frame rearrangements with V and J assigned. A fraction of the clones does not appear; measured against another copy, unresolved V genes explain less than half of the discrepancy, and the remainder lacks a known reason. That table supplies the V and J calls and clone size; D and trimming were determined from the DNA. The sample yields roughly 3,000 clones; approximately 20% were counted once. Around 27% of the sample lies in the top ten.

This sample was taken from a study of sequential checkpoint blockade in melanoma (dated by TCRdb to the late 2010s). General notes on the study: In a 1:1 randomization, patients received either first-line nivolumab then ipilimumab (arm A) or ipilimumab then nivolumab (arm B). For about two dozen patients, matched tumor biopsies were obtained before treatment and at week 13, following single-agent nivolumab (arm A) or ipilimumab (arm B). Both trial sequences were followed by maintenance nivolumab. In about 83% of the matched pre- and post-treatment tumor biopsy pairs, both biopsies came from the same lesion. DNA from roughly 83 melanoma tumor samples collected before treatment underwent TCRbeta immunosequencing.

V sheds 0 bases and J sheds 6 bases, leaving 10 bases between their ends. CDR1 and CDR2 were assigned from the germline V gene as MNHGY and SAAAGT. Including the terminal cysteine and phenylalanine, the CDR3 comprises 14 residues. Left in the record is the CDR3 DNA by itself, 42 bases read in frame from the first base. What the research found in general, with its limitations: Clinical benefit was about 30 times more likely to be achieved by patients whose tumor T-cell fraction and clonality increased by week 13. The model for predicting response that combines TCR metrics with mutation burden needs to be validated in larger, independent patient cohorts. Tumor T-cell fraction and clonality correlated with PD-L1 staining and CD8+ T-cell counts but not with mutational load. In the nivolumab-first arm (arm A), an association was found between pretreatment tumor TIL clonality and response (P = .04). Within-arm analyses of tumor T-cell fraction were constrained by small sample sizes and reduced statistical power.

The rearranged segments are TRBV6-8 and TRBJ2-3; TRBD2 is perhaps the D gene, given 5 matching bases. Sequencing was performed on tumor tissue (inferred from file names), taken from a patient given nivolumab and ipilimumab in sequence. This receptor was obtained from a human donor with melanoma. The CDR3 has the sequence CASSYSGGLDTQYF. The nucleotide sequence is TGTGCCAGCAGTTACTCGGGCGGGCTCGATACGCAGTATTTT.